Listed here is a single TCR beta chain. The junction shows a germline mismatch at one end, possibly a read error. This entry belongs to a study of tumor and adjacent non-tumor tissue in lung cancer. Overall study: There were 11 to 13 adenocarcinoma, a couple of squamous cell carcinoma and 1 small cell lung cancer cases. The patients, 10 to 11 men and five or six women, were about 30 to 85 with stage I to III disease. Samples averaged approximately 3.9 million productive TCRbeta reads each.

The library came from three nested PCR rounds adapted from ARM-PCR protocols. One entry per CDR3 protein results from TCRdb running MiXCR on the multiplex PCR reads. The table records almost 75,000 distinct CDR3 sequences, 65% to 75% of them present only once. The CDR3 loop spans 16 amino acids. The germline gives CDR1 SGHNT, CDR2 YYREEE (reference sequence). RNA was extracted from bulk tissue without any cell sorting. More than 3 cm separated this lung sample from the edge of the tumor. Donors were chemotherapy-naive, newly diagnosed lung cancer surgical patients in China, August–late 2014. This TCR was recovered from a woman aged 45-65 years with non-small cell lung cancer. The chain employs TRBV5-4 and TRBJ1-6, with TRBD1 matching 10 bases. The sequencing sample was made of distant non-tumor lung tissue. In DNA form, the CDR3 reads TGTGCCAGCGGCTCGGGACAGGGGAGTAGTAATGCACCCCTCCACTTT. It yields the protein CASGSGQGSSNAPLHF. The variable domain in full, with the rest retrieved from reference TRBV5-4 and TRBJ1-6, is ETGVTQSPTHLIKTRGQQVTLRCSSQSGHNTVSWYQQALGQGPQFIFQYYREEENGRGNFPPRFSGLQFPNYSSELNVNALELDDSALYLCASGSGQGSSNAPLHFGNGTRLTVT.